This TCR beta chain was captured by sequencing in a study of T-cell memory formation after mild COVID-19. TCRdb analysed the 5' RACE reads with MiXCR anew, one entry per CDR3 protein. Among over 150,000 distinct CDR3 sequences, 15% to 20% were seen once, and the ten largest hold 3% to 4.5%. This clonotype was observed a handful of times. The CDR3 covers 13 residues. V shed 3 bases and J shed 4 bases, with 10 bases lying between them. Germline V lookup: CDR1 MNHNS, CDR2 SASEGT. Sequencing used PBMCs or a T cell subset sorted from them (not recorded which). This TCR was sampled from a young man who had mild COVID-19 (a few samples of this study predate the infection). Cell type and time point are not known. The chain combines TRBV6-1 with TRBJ2-7; no reliable D call. CDR3 in DNA: TGTGCCAGCAGTGAGGTTATAGGTTACGAGCAGTACGTC. Protein: CASSEVIGYEQYV.